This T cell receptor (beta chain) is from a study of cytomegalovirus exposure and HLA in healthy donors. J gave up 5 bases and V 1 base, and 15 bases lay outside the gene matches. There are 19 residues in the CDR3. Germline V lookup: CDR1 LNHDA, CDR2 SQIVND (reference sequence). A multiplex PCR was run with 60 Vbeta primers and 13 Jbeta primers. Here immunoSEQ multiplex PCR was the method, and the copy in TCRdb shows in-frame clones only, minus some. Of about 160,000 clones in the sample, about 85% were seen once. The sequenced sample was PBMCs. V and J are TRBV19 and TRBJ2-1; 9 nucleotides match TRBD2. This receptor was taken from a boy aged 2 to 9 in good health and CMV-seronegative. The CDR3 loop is CASSIVGGAGGPRDNEQFF. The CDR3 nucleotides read TGTGCCAGTAGTATAGTAGGTGGAGCGGGGGGCCCGAGAGACAATGAGCAGTTCTTC.